The next 5 T cell receptor beta chains were all read from a single sample in a study of T cells in Graves' hyperthyroidism and ophthalmopathy (dated by TCRdb to between 2018 and 2020). Preparation of the library involved multiplex PCR. Sequencing instrument: Illumina HiSeq 2000. TCR beta CDR3 regions were amplified from RNA transcripts. A first-round RT-PCR of the TCR CDR3 used the HTBI primer set with the Qiagen OneStep RT-PCR kit. TCRdb trimmed public reads at Q25 via fastp, called clones via MiXCR and kept in-frame beta chains. Under each unique CDR3 protein, matching rows form one entry showing the most common genes and DNA. The table for this sample lists about 350,000 distinct CDR3 sequences; 11% to 15% of them were counted only once. About 26% of the sample is in the top ten clones. The specimen sequenced was blood. The receptors originated from a woman aged 25-40 years with Graves' hyperthyroidism.

The chain links TRBV6-6 to TRBJ2-7, with TRBD1 identical over 9 bases. The J segment lost 4 bases and the V segment lost 2 bases, leaving 3 bases of the junction unmatched. Germline assignment: CDR1 MNHNY and CDR2 SVGAGI (reference sequence). The CDR3 totals 14 residues. CDR3 nucleotide sequence: TGTGCCAGCAGTTACGGACAGGGGTGGTACGAGCAGTACTTC. Its translation: CASSYGQGWYEQYF.

With regard to this clonotype: This may be a read error, as it is one base from a much larger clone. The chain uses TRBV19 and TRBJ1-1; D uncertain. The length of the CDR3 is 14 residues. The V gene's germline CDR1 is LNHDA and CDR2 SQIVND (reference sequence). V was clipped by 5 bases and J by 1 base, with 11 bases between them. CDR3 coding DNA: TGTGCCAGTAGTCCGGCACACCCGAACACTGAAGCTTTCTTT. It is translated as CASSPAHPNTEAFF.

J is TRBJ2-7 and V is TRBV20-1, with 9 nucleotides matching TRBD1. The CDR3 is 12 residues long. V lost 6 bases, J lost 3 bases, and 3 bases stayed unmatched. Germline V gene sequence: CDR1 DFQATT, CDR2 SNEGSKA (reference sequence). CDR3 sequence (DNA): TGCAGTGCCCCGGGACAGGGCTACGAGCAGTACTTC. Its translation: CSAPGQGYEQYF.

In its sample, this clonotype was seen a few times. The rearrangement joins TRBV11-3 to TRBJ1-5; D is ambiguous. V lost 4 bases to trimming and J lost 0 bases, with 22 bases between them. CDR1 is SGHNT, CDR2 YENEEA, per germline. The CDR3 totals 19 residues. CDR3 loop: CASSSRSHCGVNSNQPQHF. CDR3 DNA: TGTGCCAGCAGCTCCCGGTCACATTGTGGGGTAAATAGCAATCAGCCCCAGCATTTT.

This clonotype was seen a handful of times. The chain combines TRBV29-1 with TRBJ2-3; 8 bases are shared with TRBD1. From germline, CDR1 is SQVTM and CDR2 ANQGSEA. CDR3 length equals 13 residues. The ends lost 6 bases at V and 7 bases at J; junction bases unmatched: 9. CDR3 coding DNA: TGCAGCGTGGAGACAGGGGCCCTTAATACGCAGTATTTT. Translated, it gives CSVETGALNTQYF.